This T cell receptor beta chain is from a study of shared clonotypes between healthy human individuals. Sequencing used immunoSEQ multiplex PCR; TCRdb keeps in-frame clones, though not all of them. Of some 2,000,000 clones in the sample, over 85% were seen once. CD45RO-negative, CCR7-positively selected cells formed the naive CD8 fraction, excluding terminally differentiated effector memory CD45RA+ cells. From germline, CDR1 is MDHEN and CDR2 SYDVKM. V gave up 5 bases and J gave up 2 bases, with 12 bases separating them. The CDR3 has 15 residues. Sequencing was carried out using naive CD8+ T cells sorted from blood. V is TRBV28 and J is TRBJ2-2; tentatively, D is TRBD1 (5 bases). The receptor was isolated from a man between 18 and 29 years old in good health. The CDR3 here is CASSRLTGNTGELFF. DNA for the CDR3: TGTGCCAGCAGTAGACTCACAGGAAACACCGGGGAGCTGTTTTTT.